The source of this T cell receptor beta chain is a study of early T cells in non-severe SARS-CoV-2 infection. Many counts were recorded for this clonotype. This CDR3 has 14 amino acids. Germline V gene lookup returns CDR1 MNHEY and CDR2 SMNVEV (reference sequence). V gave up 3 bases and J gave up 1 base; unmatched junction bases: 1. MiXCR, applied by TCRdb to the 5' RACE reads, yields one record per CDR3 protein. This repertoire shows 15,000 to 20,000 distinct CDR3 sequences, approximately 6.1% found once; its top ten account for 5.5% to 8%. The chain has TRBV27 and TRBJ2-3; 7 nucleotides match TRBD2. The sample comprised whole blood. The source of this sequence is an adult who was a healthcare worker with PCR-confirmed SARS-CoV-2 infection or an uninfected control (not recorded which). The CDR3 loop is CASSLAGGTDTQYF. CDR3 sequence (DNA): TGTGCCAGCAGTTTGGCGGGGGGCACAGATACGCAGTATTTT.